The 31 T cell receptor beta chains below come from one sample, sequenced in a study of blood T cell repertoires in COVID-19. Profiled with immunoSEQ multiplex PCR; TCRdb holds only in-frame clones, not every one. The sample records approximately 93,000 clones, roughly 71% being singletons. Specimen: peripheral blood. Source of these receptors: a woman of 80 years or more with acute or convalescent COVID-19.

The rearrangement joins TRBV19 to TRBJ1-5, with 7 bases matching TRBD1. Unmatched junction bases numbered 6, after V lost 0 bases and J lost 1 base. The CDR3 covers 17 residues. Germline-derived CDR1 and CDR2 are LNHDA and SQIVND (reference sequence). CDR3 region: CASSIDGRGQSNQPQHF. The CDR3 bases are TGTGCCAGTAGTATAGATGGAAGGGGGCAAAGCAATCAGCCCCAGCATTTT.

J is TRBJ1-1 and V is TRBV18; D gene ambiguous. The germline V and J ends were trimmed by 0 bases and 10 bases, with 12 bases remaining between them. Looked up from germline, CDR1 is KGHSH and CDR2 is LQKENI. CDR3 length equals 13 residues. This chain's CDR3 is CASSPPGMGTAFF. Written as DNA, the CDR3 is TGTGCCAGCTCACCACCGGGTATGGGCACAGCTTTCTTT. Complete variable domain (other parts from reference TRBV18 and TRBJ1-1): NAGVMQNPRHLVRRRGQEARLRCSPMKGHSHVYWYRQLPEEGLKFMVYLQKENIIDESGMPKERFSAEFPKEGPSILRIQQVVRGDSAAYFCASSPPGMGTAFFGQGTRLTVV.

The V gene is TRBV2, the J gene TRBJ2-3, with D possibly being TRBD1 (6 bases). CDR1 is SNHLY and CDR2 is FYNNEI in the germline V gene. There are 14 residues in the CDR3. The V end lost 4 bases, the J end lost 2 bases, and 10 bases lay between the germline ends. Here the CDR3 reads CASSVGTTTDTQYF. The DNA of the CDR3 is TGTGCCAGCAGTGTCGGGACAACCACAGATACGCAGTATTTT.

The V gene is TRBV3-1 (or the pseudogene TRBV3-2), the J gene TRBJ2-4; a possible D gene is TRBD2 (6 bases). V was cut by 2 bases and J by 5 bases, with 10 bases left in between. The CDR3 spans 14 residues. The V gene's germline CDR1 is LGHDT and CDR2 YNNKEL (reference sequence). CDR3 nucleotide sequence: TGTGCCAGCAGCCAATGGGCTAGCGAAAACATTCAGTACTTC. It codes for CASSQWASENIQYF.

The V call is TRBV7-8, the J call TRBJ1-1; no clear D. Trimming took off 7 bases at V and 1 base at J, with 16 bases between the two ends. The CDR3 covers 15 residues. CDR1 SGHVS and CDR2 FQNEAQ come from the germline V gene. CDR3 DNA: TGTGCCAGCAAATTCACCCGGGATTCGAACACTGAAGCTTTCTTT. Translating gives CASKFTRDSNTEAFF.

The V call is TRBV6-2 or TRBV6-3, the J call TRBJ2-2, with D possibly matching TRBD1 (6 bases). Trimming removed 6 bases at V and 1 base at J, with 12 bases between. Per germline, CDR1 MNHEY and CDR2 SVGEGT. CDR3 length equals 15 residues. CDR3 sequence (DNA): TGTGCCAGCAGCGGACAGCAGATGAACACCGGGGAGCTGTTTTTT. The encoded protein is CASSGQQMNTGELFF.

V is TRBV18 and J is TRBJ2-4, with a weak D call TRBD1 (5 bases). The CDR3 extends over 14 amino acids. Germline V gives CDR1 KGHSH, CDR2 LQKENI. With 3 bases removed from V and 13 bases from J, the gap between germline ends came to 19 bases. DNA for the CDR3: TGTGCCAGCTCACCTTCCGCTGGTGCGACAGAGCAGTACTTC. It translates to CASSPSAGATEQYF.

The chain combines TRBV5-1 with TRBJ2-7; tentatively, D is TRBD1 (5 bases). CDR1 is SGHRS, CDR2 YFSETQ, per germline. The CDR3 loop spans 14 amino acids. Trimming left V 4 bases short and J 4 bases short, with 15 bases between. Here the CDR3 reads CASSPQAGPYEQYF. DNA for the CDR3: TGCGCCAGCAGCCCCCAGGCAGGGCCTTACGAGCAGTACTTC.

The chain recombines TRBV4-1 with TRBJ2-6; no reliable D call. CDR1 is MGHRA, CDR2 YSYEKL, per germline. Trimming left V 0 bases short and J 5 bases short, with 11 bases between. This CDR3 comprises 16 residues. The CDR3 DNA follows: TGCGCCAGCAGCCAAGATGAATTGGCATGGGCCAACGTCCTGACTTTC. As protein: CASSQDELAWANVLTF.

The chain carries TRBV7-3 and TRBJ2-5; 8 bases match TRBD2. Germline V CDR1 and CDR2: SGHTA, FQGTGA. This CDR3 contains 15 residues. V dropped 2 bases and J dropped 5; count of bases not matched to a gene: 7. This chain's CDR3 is CASSLGRGLEETQYF. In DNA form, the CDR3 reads TGTGCCAGCAGCTTAGGGCGGGGACTAGAGGAGACCCAGTACTTC.

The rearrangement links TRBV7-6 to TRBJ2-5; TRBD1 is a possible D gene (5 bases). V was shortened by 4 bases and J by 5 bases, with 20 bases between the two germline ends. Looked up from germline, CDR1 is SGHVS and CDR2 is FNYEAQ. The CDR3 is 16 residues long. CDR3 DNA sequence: TGTGCCAGCAGCTCCGACTCCCAGGGTGGGGTGGAGACCCAGTACTTC. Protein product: CASSSDSQGGVETQYF.

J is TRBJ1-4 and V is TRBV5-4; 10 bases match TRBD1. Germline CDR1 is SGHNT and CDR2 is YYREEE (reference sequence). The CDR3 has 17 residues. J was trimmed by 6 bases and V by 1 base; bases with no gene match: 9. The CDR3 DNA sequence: TGTGCCAGCAGCTTGCCCAGGACCGGGACAGGGGATGAAAAACTGTTTTTT. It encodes CASSLPRTGTGDEKLFF.

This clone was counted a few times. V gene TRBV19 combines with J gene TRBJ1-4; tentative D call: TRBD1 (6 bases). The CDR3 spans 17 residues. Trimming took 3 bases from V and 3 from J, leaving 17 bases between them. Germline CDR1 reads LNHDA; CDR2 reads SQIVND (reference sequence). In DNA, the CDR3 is TGTGCCAGTAGTATCCCAGGGGCGGTTTCGGCTAATGAAAAACTGTTTTTT. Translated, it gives CASSIPGAVSANEKLFF.

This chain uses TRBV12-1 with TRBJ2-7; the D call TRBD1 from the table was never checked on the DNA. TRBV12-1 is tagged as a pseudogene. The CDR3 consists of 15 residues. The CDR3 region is CASSPAQGATYEQYF. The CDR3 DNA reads TGTGCCAGCAGCCCGGCACAGGGGGCGACCTACGAGCAGTACTTC.

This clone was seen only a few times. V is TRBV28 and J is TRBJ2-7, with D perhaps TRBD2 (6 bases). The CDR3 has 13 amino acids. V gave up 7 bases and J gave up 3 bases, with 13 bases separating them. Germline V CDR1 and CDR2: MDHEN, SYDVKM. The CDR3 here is CASIGGVDYEQYF. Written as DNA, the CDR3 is TGTGCCAGCATAGGCGGGGTAGACTACGAGCAGTACTTC.

This CDR3 is CASSSRQGPLYGYTF. CDR3 bases: TGTGCCAGCAGCTCTAGACAGGGCCCTTTGTATGGCTACACCTTC. The chain couples TRBV7-3 to TRBJ1-2; 7 bases fit TRBD1. The germline V gene encodes CDR1 SGHTA and CDR2 FQGTGA. The V gene end was trimmed by 4 bases and the J gene end by 5 bases; junction bases not matched to a gene: 10. There are 15 residues in the CDR3.

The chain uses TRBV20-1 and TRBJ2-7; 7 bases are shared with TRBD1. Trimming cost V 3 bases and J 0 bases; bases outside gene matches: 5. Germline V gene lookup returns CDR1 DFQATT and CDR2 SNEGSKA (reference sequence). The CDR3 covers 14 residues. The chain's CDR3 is CSASSGDSSYEQYF. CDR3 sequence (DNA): TGCAGTGCTAGTTCCGGGGACAGCTCCTACGAGCAGTACTTC.

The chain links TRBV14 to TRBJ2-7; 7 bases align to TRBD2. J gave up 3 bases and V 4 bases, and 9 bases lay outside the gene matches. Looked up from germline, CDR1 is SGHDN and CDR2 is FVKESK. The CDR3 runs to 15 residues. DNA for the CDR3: TGTGCCAGCAGCCCCCAGCTAGCGGTAGACTACGAGCAGTACTTC. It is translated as CASSPQLAVDYEQYF.

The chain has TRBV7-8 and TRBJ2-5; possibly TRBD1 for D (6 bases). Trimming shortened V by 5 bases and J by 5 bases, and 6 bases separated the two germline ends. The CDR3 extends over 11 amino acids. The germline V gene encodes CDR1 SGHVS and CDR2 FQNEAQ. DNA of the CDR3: TGTGCCAGCAGCAGGGGGGAGACCCAGTACTTC. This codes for CASSRGETQYF.

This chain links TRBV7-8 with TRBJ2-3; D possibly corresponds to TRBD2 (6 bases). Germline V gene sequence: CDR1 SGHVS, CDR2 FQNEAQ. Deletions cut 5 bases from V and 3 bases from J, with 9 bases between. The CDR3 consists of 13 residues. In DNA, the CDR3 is TGTGCCAGCAGCCTGGGAGGTACAGATACGCAGTATTTT. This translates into CASSLGGTDTQYF.

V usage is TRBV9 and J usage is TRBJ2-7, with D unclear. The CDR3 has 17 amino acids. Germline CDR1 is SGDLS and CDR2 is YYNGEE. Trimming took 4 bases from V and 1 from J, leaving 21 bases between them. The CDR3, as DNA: TGTGCCAGCAGCAAACGTAATTCACATTGGTTATCCTACGAGCAGTACTTC. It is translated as CASSKRNSHWLSYEQYF. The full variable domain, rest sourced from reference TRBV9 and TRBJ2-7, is DSGVTQTPKHLITATGQRVTLRCSPRSGDLSVYWYQQSLDQGLQFLIQYYNGEERAKGNILERFSAQQFPDLHSELNLSSLELGDSALYFCASSKRNSHWLSYEQYFGPGTRLTVT.

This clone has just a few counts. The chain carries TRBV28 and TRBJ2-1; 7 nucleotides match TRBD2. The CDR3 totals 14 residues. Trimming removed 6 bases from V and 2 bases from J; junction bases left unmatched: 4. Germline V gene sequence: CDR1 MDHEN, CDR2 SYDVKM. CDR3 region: CASSSLAAYNEQFF. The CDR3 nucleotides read TGTGCCAGCAGCTCTCTAGCGGCCTACAATGAGCAGTTCTTC.

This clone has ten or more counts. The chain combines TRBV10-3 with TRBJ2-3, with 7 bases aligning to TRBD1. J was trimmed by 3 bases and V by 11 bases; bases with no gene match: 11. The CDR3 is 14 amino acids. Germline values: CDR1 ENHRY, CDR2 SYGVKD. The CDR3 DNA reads TGTGCCTCCAATCGACAGGGCACTACAGATACGCAGTATTTT. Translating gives CASNRQGTTDTQYF.

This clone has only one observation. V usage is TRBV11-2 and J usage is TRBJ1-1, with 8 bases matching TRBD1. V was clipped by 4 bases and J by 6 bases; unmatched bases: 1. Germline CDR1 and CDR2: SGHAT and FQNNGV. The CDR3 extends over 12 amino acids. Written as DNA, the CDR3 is TGTGCCAGCAGCTCAGGGGGCTCTGAAGCTTTCTTT. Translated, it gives CASSSGGSEAFF.

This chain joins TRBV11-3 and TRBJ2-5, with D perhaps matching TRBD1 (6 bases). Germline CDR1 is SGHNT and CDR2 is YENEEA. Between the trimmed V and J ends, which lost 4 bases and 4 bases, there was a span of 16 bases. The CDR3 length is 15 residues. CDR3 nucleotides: TGTGCCAGCAGCTGGGGGCGGGCTCCGGGAGAGACCCAGTACTTC. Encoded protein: CASSWGRAPGETQYF.

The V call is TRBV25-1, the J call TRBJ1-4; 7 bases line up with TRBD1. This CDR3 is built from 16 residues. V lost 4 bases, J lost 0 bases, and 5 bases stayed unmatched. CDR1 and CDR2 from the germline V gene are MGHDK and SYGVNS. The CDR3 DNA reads TGTGCCAGCAGTGGACAGGGTTGGGCAACTAATGAAAAACTGTTTTTT. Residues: CASSGQGWATNEKLFF.

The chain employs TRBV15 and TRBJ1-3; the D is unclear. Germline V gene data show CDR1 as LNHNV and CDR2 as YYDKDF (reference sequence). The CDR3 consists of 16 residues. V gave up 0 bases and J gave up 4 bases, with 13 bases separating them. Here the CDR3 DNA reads TGTGCCACCAGCAGAGATGTGGCTTCAGTCGGAAACACCATATATTTT. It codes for CATSRDVASVGNTIYF.

CDR3 nucleotide sequence: TGTGCCACCAGCAGAGATGGCGGCACTAATGAAAAACTGTTTTTT. Its protein is CATSRDGGTNEKLFF. The V call is TRBV15, the J call TRBJ1-4; no definite D call. The CDR3 loop spans 15 amino acids. The V end was cut by 0 bases, the J end by 2 bases, with 7 bases between. Germline-derived CDR1 and CDR2 are LNHNV and YYDKDF (reference sequence).

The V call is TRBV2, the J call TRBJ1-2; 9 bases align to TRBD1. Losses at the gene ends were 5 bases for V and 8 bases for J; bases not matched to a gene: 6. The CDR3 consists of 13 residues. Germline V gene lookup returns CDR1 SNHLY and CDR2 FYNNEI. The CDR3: CASSLDTGGGYTF. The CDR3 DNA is TGTGCCAGCAGTTTAGATACAGGGGGCGGCTACACCTTC.

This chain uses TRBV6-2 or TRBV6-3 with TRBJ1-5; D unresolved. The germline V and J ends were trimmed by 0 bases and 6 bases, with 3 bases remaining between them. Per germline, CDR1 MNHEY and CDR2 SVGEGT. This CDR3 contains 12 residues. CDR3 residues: CASSYSGQPQHF. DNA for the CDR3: TGTGCCAGCAGTTACTCCGGTCAGCCCCAGCATTTT.

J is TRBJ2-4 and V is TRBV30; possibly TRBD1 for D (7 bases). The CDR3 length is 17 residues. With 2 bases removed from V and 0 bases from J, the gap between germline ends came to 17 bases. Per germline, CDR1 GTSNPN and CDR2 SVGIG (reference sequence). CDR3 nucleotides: TGTGCCTGGAGTCCCCCGGGGGACAGTTTAGCCAAAAACATTCAGTACTTC. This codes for CAWSPPGDSLAKNIQYF. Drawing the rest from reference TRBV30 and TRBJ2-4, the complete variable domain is SQTIHQWPATLVQPVGSPLSLECTVEGTSNPNLYWYRQAAGRGLQLLFYSVGIGQISSEVPQNLSASRPQDRQFILSSKKLLLSDSGFYLCAWSPPGDSLAKNIQYFGAGTRLSVL.